This section outlines one T cell receptor (beta chain) sequence together with its context. Authors' methods: How many nucleated cells were present was estimated from reference gene primer amplification. The assay was immunoSEQ multiplex PCR, and TCRdb's table has in-frame clones only and misses some. V and J calls and clone size come straight from that table; D and trimming were deduced from the DNA. The sample has about 150,000 clones, 60% to 85% seen once. This entry comes from a study of blood T cell repertoires in COVID-19. Study details: Italy, Spain and the United States were the sources of the convalescent and acute COVID-19 samples. Sources were T cells, B-cell-depleted T cells, or PBMCs; the material itself was cDNA or gDNA.

Looked up from germline, CDR1 is SGHNT and CDR2 is YENEEA. CDR3 length: 17 amino acids. Trimming pared 3 bases from V and 0 bases from J, leaving 12 bases between. The sequenced sample consisted of peripheral blood. This sequence originates from an elderly man with acute or convalescent COVID-19. The J gene is TRBJ1-6, the V gene TRBV11-3, with D possibly being TRBD1 (6 bases). The CDR3 bases are TGTGCCAGCAGCTTCCCCGACAGGAGCTCCTATAATTCACCCCTCCACTTT. This encodes CASSFPDRSSYNSPLHF.